A single sample gave rise to the 5 T cell receptor beta chains below, sequenced in a study of T cell repertoires in cytomegalovirus infection. No antigen has been assigned to these receptors. TCRdb passed the reads through MiXCR, listing each CDR3 protein once. The sample lists more than 250,000 distinct CDR3 sequences; approximately 25% were seen once. Material: cultured PBMCs, obtained from culture after CMV antigen stimulation. The receptors were gathered from a human donor in good health (CMV status not recorded). Some clones in this sample may be carry-over from other donors' samples.

The CDR3 is CATSRDPLLANTEAFF. In nucleotides, the CDR3 is TGTGCCACCAGCAGAGATCCGCTTCTCGCGAACACTGAAGCTTTCTTT. The J gene is TRBJ1-1, the V gene TRBV15, with unresolved D. The CDR3 is made up of 16 amino acids. The germline V and J ends were trimmed by 0 bases and 1 base, with 12 bases remaining between them. Germline V gives CDR1 LNHNV, CDR2 YYDKDF (reference sequence). The entire variable domain, with the rest obtained from reference TRBV15 and TRBJ1-1, is as follows: DAMVIQNPRYQVTQFGKPVTLSCSQTLNHNVMYWYQQKSSQAPKLLFHYYDKDFNNEADTPDNFQSRRPNTSFCFLDIRSPGLGDTAMYLCATSRDPLLANTEAFFGQGTRLTVV.

The gene calls are TRBV4-1 and TRBJ1-2; 7 bases agree with TRBD1. This CDR3 region has 14 residues. Germline-derived CDR1 and CDR2 are MGHRA and YSYEKL. V shed 4 bases and J 8 bases; nucleotides not matched to a gene: 10. CDR3 in DNA: TGCGCCAGCAGCCCGACACAGGGGACTGAAGGCTACACCTTC. Translating gives CASSPTQGTEGYTF.

The V gene is TRBV28, the J gene TRBJ2-5; no reliable D call. The CDR3 is made up of 13 amino acids. V shed 8 bases and J shed 9 bases, with 19 bases lying between them. Germline CDR1 and CDR2: MDHEN and SYDVKM. This CDR3 is CASGQTGPSAQYF. CDR3 nucleotides: TGTGCCAGCGGGCAGACTGGCCCCTCGGCCCAGTACTTC.

A few counts support this clonotype. The rearrangement uses TRBV20-1 and TRBJ2-1; 9 nucleotides match TRBD1. Germline CDR1 reads DFQATT; CDR2 reads SNEGSKA (reference sequence). The CDR3 has 19 residues. V gave up 2 bases and J gave up 2 bases; unmatched junction bases: 16. CDR3 loop: CSARSAFPTGTGTYNEQFF. DNA of the CDR3: TGCAGTGCTAGATCCGCTTTTCCCACCGGGACAGGGACCTACAATGAGCAGTTCTTC.

This clonotype was seen more than once but under ten times. V is TRBV19 and J is TRBJ2-6; D perhaps matches TRBD1 (5 bases). This CDR3 region has 16 residues. Germline V gives CDR1 LNHDA, CDR2 SQIVND (reference sequence). V was shortened by 6 bases and J by 0 bases, with 12 bases between the two germline ends. CDR3 loop: CASSPLDSSGANVLTF. In nucleotides, the CDR3 is TGTGCCAGTAGCCCCCTTGACAGCTCTGGGGCCAACGTCCTGACTTTC.